A single sample is the source of the 25 T cell receptor beta chains below, sequenced in a study of beta chain features in type 1 diabetes (dated by TCRdb to the late 2010s). The protocol used for the library was the immunoSEQ multiplex PCR assay. The entire amount of isolated RNA was reverse transcribed using the High Capacity cDNA Reverse Transcription Kit, so the sequenced TCRB transcripts were expressed ones. Not all clones reach the TCRdb copy of this immuneACCESS table, which keeps in-frame sequences only. Checked studies attribute under half of the gap to unresolved V genes and leave the rest unexplained. For this sample there are 900,000 or so clones; 17% appear just once. The ten largest clonotypes hold around 0.02% of the sample. Sequenced: naive CD4+ T cells from blood. This specimen's cell subset or site label, per the study, means: true naive CD4+ T cells. The origin of the receptors is a woman aged 18 to 35 in good health.

This clone was recorded a few times. The chain carries TRBV27 and TRBJ1-1, with no clear D. Trimming removed 6 bases at V and 1 base at J, with 9 bases between. The CDR3 covers 13 residues. Germline V gene sequence: CDR1 MNHEY, CDR2 SMNVEV (reference sequence). The CDR3: CASSRFQNTEAFF. As DNA, the CDR3 is TGTGCCAGCAGCCGGTTCCAGAACACTGAAGCTTTCTTT.

This clone was found a few times. This sequence joins TRBV18 and TRBJ1-4; 7 nucleotides align to TRBD1. Losses at the gene ends were 5 bases for V and 3 bases for J; bases not matched to a gene: 6. The CDR3 consists of 15 residues. Germline CDR1 reads KGHSH; CDR2 reads LQKENI. Here the CDR3 reads CASSSNRGPNEKLFF. The CDR3, as DNA: TGTGCCAGCTCATCGAACAGGGGCCCTAATGAAAAACTGTTTTTT.

The chain combines TRBV7-2 with TRBJ1-2; D might be TRBD1 (5 bases). CDR1 SGHTA and CDR2 FQGNSA come from the germline V gene. Between the trimmed V and J ends, which lost 6 bases and 0 bases, there was a span of 11 bases. This CDR3 is 14 amino acids long. The chain's CDR3 is CASRDAGANYGYTF. The CDR3 coding sequence is TGTGCCAGCAGGGATGCGGGGGCTAACTATGGCTACACCTTC.

This clone was seen a handful of times. This chain joins TRBV4-3 and TRBJ2-3; TRBD1 matches at 9 bases. J lost 7 bases, V lost 0 bases, and 5 bases had no gene match. The CDR3 has 15 amino acids. Germline lookup yields CDR1 LGHNA and CDR2 YSLEER. As DNA, the CDR3 is TGCGCCAGCAGCCAAGATAACAGGGGGCAATATACGCAGTATTTT. Translating it yields CASSQDNRGQYTQYF.

The rearrangement uses TRBV18 and TRBJ2-3, with 9 positions matching TRBD1. The CDR3 is made up of 15 amino acids. The germline CDR1 and CDR2 sequences are KGHSH and LQKENI. With 3 bases clipped from V and 5 bases from J, the junction kept 6 bases outside the gene matches. The DNA for the CDR3 is TGTGCCAGCTCACCCGACAGGGGGAAGATAGATACGCAGTATTTT. Encoded protein: CASSPDRGKIDTQYF.

This clone was seen a handful of times. V usage is TRBV11-2 and J usage is TRBJ1-2; D is unclear. V lost 2 bases, J lost 8 bases, and 12 bases lay in between. The CDR3 length is 13 residues. Germline CDR1 SGHAT, CDR2 FQNNGV. CDR3 nucleotides: TGTGCCAGCAGCTTATTCCTCGCGCGGGGCTACACCTTC. It is translated as CASSLFLARGYTF.

This chain connects TRBV6-6 to TRBJ2-1; the D gene is possibly TRBD2 (5 bases). The length of the CDR3 is 14 residues. Trimming cost V 7 bases and J 3 bases, with 13 bases left between them. The germline V gene has CDR1 MNHNY and CDR2 SVGAGI (reference sequence). The CDR3 DNA is TGTGCCAGCACCGAAGCGGTACACTACAATGAGCAGTTCTTC. This sequence encodes CASTEAVHYNEQFF.

This chain links TRBV10-3 with TRBJ2-7; the D gene is possibly TRBD1 (5 bases). The V gene lost 0 bases and the J gene lost 6 bases, with 24 bases spanning the gap. The CDR3 covers 18 residues. Germline V gene sequence: CDR1 ENHRY, CDR2 SYGVKD. The CDR3 here is CAISESQSNRRTRSEQYF. The CDR3 DNA reads as TGTGCCATCAGTGAGTCGCAAAGTAACAGGCGAACCCGTTCCGAGCAGTACTTC.

The chain has TRBV5-1 and TRBJ2-4; weak D call: TRBD2 (5 bases). V lost 4 bases, J lost 7 bases, and 12 bases lay in between. CDR3 length: 13 amino acids. Looked up from germline, CDR1 is SGHRS and CDR2 is YFSETQ. In DNA, the CDR3 is TGCGCCAGCAGCATCGGATCGGGGAACATTCAGTACTTC. This gives the protein CASSIGSGNIQYF.

The chain joins TRBV7-9 to TRBJ2-1; 10 bases are shared with TRBD1. CDR1 is SEHNR, CDR2 FQNEAQ, per germline (reference sequence). The CDR3 sequence is 17 residues long. V lost 1 base to trimming and J lost 8 bases; unmatched junction nucleotides: 11. The chain's CDR3 is CASSLDTKGQGIDEQFF. The CDR3 DNA is TGTGCCAGCAGCTTAGATACGAAGGGACAGGGGATCGATGAGCAGTTCTTC.

This clone was observed a handful of times. The V and J genes are TRBV5-6 and TRBJ2-2; D gene ambiguous. Germline V gene sequence: CDR1 SGHDT, CDR2 YYEEEE. Trimming took 2 bases from V and 6 from J, leaving 8 bases between them. This CDR3 has 13 residues. The CDR3 reads CASSLTIPGELFF. The CDR3 region has the DNA TGTGCCAGCAGCTTAACCATCCCCGGGGAGCTGTTTTTT.

This sequence joins TRBV7-9 and TRBJ1-4; D perhaps matches TRBD1 (5 bases). This CDR3 region has 16 residues. Germline lookup yields CDR1 SEHNR and CDR2 FQNEAQ (reference sequence). The V gene lost 2 bases and the J gene lost 5 bases, with 15 bases spanning the gap. CDR3: CASSLSSAGTNEKLFF. In DNA form, the CDR3 reads TGTGCCAGCAGCTTATCCTCCGCGGGGACGAATGAAAAACTGTTTTTT.

This clone was observed a handful of times. The genes are TRBV6-1 and TRBJ2-5; no reliable D call. The CDR3 sequence is 14 residues long. Trimming took 8 bases from V and 7 from J, leaving 20 bases between them. Germline V gene data show CDR1 as MNHNS and CDR2 as SASEGT. DNA for the CDR3: TGTGCCAGCGCCCGGCACGCCAAACCGGTGACCCAGTACTTC. Its translation: CASARHAKPVTQYF.

The V call is TRBV20-1, the J call TRBJ1-3; D call uncertain. The CDR3 loop spans 11 amino acids. Trimming took off 5 bases at V and 2 bases at J, with 4 bases between the two ends. CDR1 and CDR2 from the germline V gene are DFQATT and SNEGSKA (reference sequence). The CDR3 here is CSAWTGNTIYF. For the CDR3, the DNA is TGCAGTGCTTGGACTGGAAACACCATATATTTT.

The chain couples TRBV23-1 to TRBJ2-2; D unclear. TRBV23-1 counts as an open reading frame of uncertain function. This CDR3 contains 14 residues. V lost 1 base, J lost 6 bases, and 9 bases lay in between. CDR3 bases: TGCGCCAGCAGTCAATTTCTTTTGCCCGGGGAGCTGTTTTTT. Residues: CASSQFLLPGELFF.

CDR3 sequence reads: CASSSTSGLVYEQFF. In nucleotides, the CDR3 is TGTGCCAGCAGCTCTACTAGCGGGTTAGTCTATGAGCAGTTCTTC. This chain links TRBV7-6 with TRBJ2-1; 9 bases are shared with TRBD2. The germline V gene has CDR1 SGHVS and CDR2 FNYEAQ. The CDR3 covers 15 residues. V trimming: 4 bases; J trimming: 8 bases; junction bases outside the gene matches: 9.

The chain joins TRBV7-9 to TRBJ2-7; 7 nucleotides align to TRBD1. This CDR3 has 15 amino acids. The V and J ends lost 5 bases and 0 bases, in that order; junction bases with no gene match: 7. Germline values: CDR1 SEHNR, CDR2 FQNEAQ (reference sequence). The CDR3 loop is CASSLRDSASYEQYF. For the CDR3, the DNA is TGTGCCAGCAGCCTCCGGGACAGTGCCTCCTACGAGCAGTACTTC.

The rearrangement joins TRBV28 to TRBJ2-7; maybe TRBD1 (6 bases). V was trimmed by 5 bases and J by 2 bases, leaving 16 bases between them. The CDR3 extends over 15 amino acids. The germline CDR1 and CDR2 sequences are MDHEN and SYDVKM. CDR3 amino acids: CASSHQGPGTYEQYF. CDR3 bases: TGTGCCAGCAGTCACCAGGGGCCTGGGACCTACGAGCAGTACTTC.

V usage is TRBV7-9 and J usage is TRBJ1-4; no clear D gene. This CDR3 has 14 residues. The V end was cut by 5 bases, the J end by 5 bases, with 12 bases between. Germline V gives CDR1 SEHNR, CDR2 FQNEAQ (reference sequence). The CDR3 DNA follows: TGTGCCAGCAGCCGGCAGGACGGGAATGAAAAACTGTTTTTT. Translated, it gives CASSRQDGNEKLFF.

In this sample, this clone turned up once. The rearrangement joins TRBV2 to TRBJ2-5, with D perhaps matching TRBD1 (6 bases). The V gene lost 1 base and the J gene lost 7 bases, with 10 bases spanning the gap. CDR3 size: 13 residues. Germline V gives CDR1 SNHLY, CDR2 FYNNEI. The CDR3 nucleotides read TGTGCCAGCAGTGAAGATGTAGGGGGGACCCAGTACTTC. It specifies CASSEDVGGTQYF. Looking up the rest from reference TRBV2 and TRBJ2-5 gives the full variable domain: EPEVTQTPSHQVTQMGQEVILRCVPISNHLYFYWYRQILGQKVEFLVSFYNNEISEKSEIFDDQFSVERPDGSNFTLKIRSTKLEDSAMYFCASSEDVGGTQYFGPGTRLLVL.

This clone was detected only a few times. The chain recombines TRBV6-5 with TRBJ2-6, with D hard to call. CDR1 and CDR2 (germline): MNHEY, SVGAGI. Trimming took 2 bases from V and 0 from J, leaving 5 bases between them. The CDR3 spans 15 residues. CDR3 sequence reads: CASSYLRSGANVLTF. DNA for the CDR3: TGTGCCAGCAGTTACCTACGCTCTGGGGCCAACGTCCTGACTTTC.

This clone was counted between two and nine times. The chain joins TRBV6-5 to TRBJ2-3, with unresolved D. Trimming pared 2 bases from V and 0 bases from J, leaving 9 bases between. The CDR3 runs to 15 residues. The germline V gene has CDR1 MNHEY and CDR2 SVGAGI. In DNA form, the CDR3 reads TGTGCCAGCAGTTACGACCCAAGTAGCACAGATACGCAGTATTTT. This encodes CASSYDPSSTDTQYF.

The chain has TRBV7-2 and TRBJ2-5, with 12 bases lining up with TRBD1. CDR3 length equals 15 residues. Germline V CDR1 and CDR2: SGHTA, FQGNSA. Trimming at V came to 5 bases and at J to 7 bases, leaving 8 bases not matched to a gene. CDR3 in amino acids: CASSRDRGRAGTQYF. The CDR3 region has the DNA TGTGCCAGCAGCAGGGACAGGGGGCGGGCTGGGACCCAGTACTTC.

The chain has TRBV27 and TRBJ2-2, with D perhaps given as TRBD1 or TRBD2 (5 bases each). V dropped 5 bases and J dropped 1 base, with 17 bases sitting between them. The CDR3 covers 17 residues. Germline assignment: CDR1 MNHEY and CDR2 SMNVEV (reference sequence). As DNA, the CDR3 is TGTGCCAGCAGTCCCCGGGACCGAGTGGGGAACACCGGGGAGCTGTTTTTT. Amino acids: CASSPRDRVGNTGELFF.

This chain connects TRBV28 to TRBJ2-1, with 8 bases that match TRBD2. Germline lookup yields CDR1 MDHEN and CDR2 SYDVKM. With 6 bases clipped from V and 6 bases from J, the junction kept 10 bases outside the gene matches. The length of the CDR3 is 15 residues. CDR3 protein: CASSRPGTRVNEQFF. As DNA, the CDR3 is TGTGCCAGCAGCCGCCCCGGGACTAGAGTCAATGAGCAGTTCTTC. The whole variable domain, filled in from reference TRBV28 and TRBJ2-1, reads DVKVTQSSRYLVKRTGEKVFLECVQDMDHENMFWYRQDPGLGLRLIYFSYDVKMKEKGDIPEGYSVSREKKERFSLILESASTNQTSMYLCASSRPGTRVNEQFFGPGTRLTVL.